The rows below give T cell receptor beta chains drawn from one sample of a study of cytomegalovirus exposure and HLA in healthy donors. Here immunoSEQ multiplex PCR was the method, and the copy in TCRdb shows in-frame clones only, minus some. The sample records about 170,000 clones, 95% to 96% being singletons. Sequenced material: PBMCs. The receptors come from a young woman in good health and CMV-seronegative. Each CDR3 is given without its conserved first and last residue.

CDR3aa	v_gene
ASSLEAGFSYEQY	TRBV5-1
SAYRDHEQY	TRBV20-1
ASSESRDFQETQY	TRBV25-1
AGQTSGANVLT	TRBV2
ASGRGGNYGYT	TRBV19
ASSLVGQGQEKLF	TRBV5-1
ASSAGTSGGTQETQY	TRBV9
ASSLLNPGNTIY	TRBV7-9
ASSLAPDRGSYNEQF	TRBV7-6
ASSGQVQETQY	TRBV6-5
ASRLAQQGRGKGTGELF	TRBV12-2
ASSSRSGDTGELF	TRBV27
AWSGSLDRISYEQY	TRBV30
ASSMNVGQFHYGYT	TRBV19
ASSMTENTEAF	TRBV19
ASSQGPTSLEQY	TRBV4-3
AWNTGSGNTIY	TRBV30
ASSWDRGTEAF	TRBV6-4
ASSFRRSNTEAF	TRBV28
ATSREPGTSGTTYEQY	TRBV15
ASKPFRGGDYEQY	TRBV6-6
ASSVGVNQPQH	TRBV9
ASSECRPGSYEQY	TRBV10-1
AWSEGQGGTEAF	TRBV30
ASSLEAGEVFTEAF	TRBV5-1
ASIPQGKPYEQY	TRBV6-1